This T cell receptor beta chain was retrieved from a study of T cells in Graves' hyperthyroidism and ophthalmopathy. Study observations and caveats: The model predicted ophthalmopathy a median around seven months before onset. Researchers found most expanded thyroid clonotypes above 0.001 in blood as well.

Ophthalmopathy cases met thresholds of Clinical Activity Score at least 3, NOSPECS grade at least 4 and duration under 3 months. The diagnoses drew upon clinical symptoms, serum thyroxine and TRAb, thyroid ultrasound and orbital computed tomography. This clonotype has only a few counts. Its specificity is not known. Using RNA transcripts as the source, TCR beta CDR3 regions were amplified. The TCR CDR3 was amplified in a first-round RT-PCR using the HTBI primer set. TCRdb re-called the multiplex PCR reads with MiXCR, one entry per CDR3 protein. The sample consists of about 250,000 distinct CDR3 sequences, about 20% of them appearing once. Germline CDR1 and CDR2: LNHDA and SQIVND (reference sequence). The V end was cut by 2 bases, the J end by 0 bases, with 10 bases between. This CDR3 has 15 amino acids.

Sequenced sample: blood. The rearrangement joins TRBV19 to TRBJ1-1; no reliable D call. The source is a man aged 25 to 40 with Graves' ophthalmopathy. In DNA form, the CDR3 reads TGTGCCAGTAGTATATTGTTGCGTATGAACACTGAAGCTTTCTTT. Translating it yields CASSILLRMNTEAFF.